These 32 T cell receptor beta chains originate from one sample sequenced in a study of cytomegalovirus exposure and HLA in healthy donors. The PCR made use of 60 Vbeta and 13 Jbeta primers. Profiling relied on immunoSEQ multiplex PCR, and the TCRdb table lists in-frame clones only, not all of them. The table lists roughly 200,000 clones, about 10% of them singletons, with approximately 1.4% in the top ten. Sequencing was carried out using PBMCs. These receptors all come from a woman younger than 45 in good health and CMV-seropositive.

This clone appeared a few times. This rearrangement joins TRBV7-2 to TRBJ2-6, with D uncertain. Germline V gene lookup returns CDR1 SGHTA and CDR2 FQGNSA. Trimming shortened V by 2 bases and J by 2 bases, and 7 bases separated the two germline ends. The CDR3 consists of 15 residues. DNA of the CDR3: TGTGCCAGCAGCTTATACTTTCCTGGGGCCAACGTCCTGACTTTC. As protein: CASSLYFPGANVLTF.

This clone was picked up a small number of times. This sequence joins TRBV7-9 and TRBJ1-4, with 8 bases matching TRBD1. J was trimmed by 1 base and V by 1 base; bases with no gene match: 2. The germline V gene encodes CDR1 SEHNR and CDR2 FQNEAQ (reference sequence). The CDR3 loop spans 16 amino acids. CDR3 coding DNA: TGTGCCAGCAGCTTAGGGACAGGGAGAACTAATGAAAAACTGTTTTTT. This gives the protein CASSLGTGRTNEKLFF.

This clone was seen more than once but under ten times. The chain carries TRBV6-1 and TRBJ2-7; maybe TRBD2 (5 bases). Germline CDR1 reads MNHNS; CDR2 reads SASEGT. Trimming shortened V by 6 bases and J by 3 bases, and 9 bases separated the two germline ends. The length of the CDR3 is 12 residues. Here the CDR3 reads CASSWGDYEQYF. In DNA form, the CDR3 reads TGTGCCAGCAGCTGGGGAGACTACGAGCAGTACTTC.

The chain uses TRBV10-3 and TRBJ1-5, with TRBD1 matching over 10 bases. The CDR3 sequence is 14 residues long. Germline V CDR1 and CDR2: ENHRY, SYGVKD. Trimming at V came to 7 bases and at J to 4 bases, leaving 4 bases not matched to a gene. CDR3 sequence (DNA): TGTGCCATCAAAGGGACAGGGGAAAATCAGCCCCAGCATTTT. Translated: CAIKGTGENQPQHF.

The rearrangement links TRBV29-1 to TRBJ2-5, with TRBD1 matching 7 bases. The closer fit of TRBJ2-7 to the DNA end suggests the J call may be wrong. The CDR3 length is 14 residues. CDR1 SQVTM and CDR2 ANQGSEA come from the germline V gene. The CDR3 is CSVEARGQVDEQYF. CDR3 sequence (DNA): TGCAGCGTTGAAGCCCGAGGACAGGTGGACGAGCAGTACTTC.

The chain links TRBV5-1 to TRBJ2-3; D ambiguous. The CDR3 consists of 14 residues. Trimming shortened V by 2 bases and J by 1 base, and 8 bases separated the two germline ends. Germline V lookup: CDR1 SGHRS, CDR2 YFSETQ. This chain's CDR3 is CASSFSSGTDTQYF. The DNA of the CDR3 is TGCGCCAGCAGCTTCTCCAGTGGCACAGATACGCAGTATTTT.

To note about this clone: Other DNA sequences from this sample encode an identical CDR3 as well. The gene calls are TRBV13 and TRBJ2-3, with TRBD2 matching over 10 bases. Germline CDR1 is PRHDT and CDR2 is FYEKMQ (reference sequence). This CDR3 has 17 amino acids. V dropped 9 bases and J dropped 2; count of bases not matched to a gene: 14. CDR3 region: CASSLKREGPYTDTQYF. Here the CDR3 DNA reads TGTGCCAGTAGCCTGAAGCGGGAGGGCCCCTACACAGATACGCAGTATTTT. The full variable domain, its missing parts supplied by reference TRBV13 and TRBJ2-3, is AAGVIQSPRHLIKEKRETATLKCYPIPRHDTVYWYQQGPGQDPQFLISFYEKMQSDKGSIPDRFSAQQFSDYHSELNMSSLELGDSALYFCASSLKREGPYTDTQYFGPGTRLTVL.

This clone was detected only a few times. The chain uses TRBV15 and TRBJ2-2; D is unresolved. V lost 3 bases and J 3 bases, leaving 8 bases between the germline ends. CDR3 length equals 14 residues. In germline, CDR1 is LNHNV, CDR2 YYDKDF (reference sequence). The DNA of the CDR3 is TGTGCCACCAGCAGGGGCGTCGACACCGGGGAGCTGTTTTTT. It codes for CATSRGVDTGELFF.

The table lists this clone with a few counts. V gene TRBV7-8 combines with J gene TRBJ2-7; TRBD2 is a possible D gene (5 bases). From germline, CDR1 is SGHVS and CDR2 FQNEAQ. V was shortened by 7 bases and J by 4 bases, with 14 bases between the two germline ends. This CDR3 spans 13 amino acids. This CDR3 reads CASTQAAVYEQYF. CDR3 coding DNA: TGTGCCAGCACCCAAGCGGCGGTTTACGAGCAGTACTTC.

This clone was counted only a few times. The chain couples TRBV30 to TRBJ1-2; perhaps TRBD1 as D (5 bases). In germline, CDR1 is GTSNPN, CDR2 SVGIG (reference sequence). Trimming left V 4 bases short and J 9 bases short, with 18 bases between. The length of the CDR3 is 13 residues. As DNA, the CDR3 is TGTGCCTGGACTTCACCAGGGACTTATCGCTACACCTTC. Its protein product is CAWTSPGTYRYTF.

J is TRBJ2-5 and V is TRBV19; 9 nucleotides align to TRBD1. The J call may not be correct, given that the DNA end is closer to TRBJ2-7. Germline-derived CDR1 and CDR2 are LNHDA and SQIVND (reference sequence). This CDR3 contains 14 residues. The DNA for the CDR3 is TGTGCCAGTAGTATCCAGACAGGGGGCTACGAGCAGTACTTC. It encodes CASSIQTGGYEQYF.

The chain is built from TRBV5-1 and TRBJ2-5, with D unresolved. The V and J ends lost 5 bases and 4 bases respectively, with 9 bases between them. In germline, CDR1 is SGHRS, CDR2 YFSETQ. This CDR3 spans 12 amino acids. CDR3 sequence (DNA): TGCGCCAGCAGTCAACCTAGAGAGACCCAGTACTTC. Translated, it gives CASSQPRETQYF.

The chain is built from TRBV2 and TRBJ2-5, with 9 bases that match TRBD1. CDR3 length: 16 residues. Germline lookup yields CDR1 SNHLY and CDR2 FYNNEI. Losses at the gene ends were 3 bases for V and 2 bases for J; bases not matched to a gene: 7. CDR3 region: CASSDRDREWQETQYF. In DNA form, the CDR3 reads TGTGCCAGCAGTGACCGGGACAGGGAATGGCAAGAGACCCAGTACTTC. The variable domain in full, completed from reference TRBV2 and TRBJ2-5, reads EPEVTQTPSHQVTQMGQEVILRCVPISNHLYFYWYRQILGQKVEFLVSFYNNEISEKSEIFDDQFSVERPDGSNFTLKIRSTKLEDSAMYFCASSDRDREWQETQYFGPGTRLLVL.

This clone showed up just a few times. The V gene is TRBV6-1, the J gene TRBJ2-1; D remains ambiguous. The length of the CDR3 is 13 residues. The V end was cut by 10 bases, the J end by 3 bases, with 13 bases between. Germline CDR1 MNHNS, CDR2 SASEGT. This chain's CDR3 is CATRLSHYNEQFF. DNA for the CDR3: TGTGCCACCAGACTCTCCCACTACAATGAGCAGTTCTTC.

The genes are TRBV7-8 and TRBJ2-2; D is perhaps TRBD1 (5 bases). Germline V gene sequence: CDR1 SGHVS, CDR2 FQNEAQ. The V and J ends lost 1 base and 4 bases respectively, with 10 bases between them. This CDR3 contains 15 residues. CDR3: CASSLGQGFTGELFF. For the CDR3, the DNA is TGTGCCAGCAGCTTAGGGCAGGGCTTCACCGGGGAGCTGTTTTTT. Full variable domain (remainder filled in from reference TRBV7-8 and TRBJ2-2): GAGVSQSPRYKVAKRGQDVALRCDPISGHVSLFWYQQALGQGPEFLTYFQNEAQLDKSGLPSDRFFAERPEGSVSTLKIQRTQQEDSAVYLCASSLGQGFTGELFFGEGSRLTVL.

This clone was counted once. The rearrangement joins TRBV5-1 to TRBJ2-5; tentative D call: TRBD2 (7 bases). Per the germline V gene, CDR1 is SGHRS and CDR2 is YFSETQ. The CDR3 covers 14 residues. Trimming removed 0 bases from V and 11 bases from J, with 17 bases in between. CDR3 amino acids: CASSLEGRGAVQYF. Written as DNA, the CDR3 is TGCGCCAGCAGCTTGGAAGGCCGGGGGGCGGTGCAGTACTTC.

The rearrangement uses TRBV28 and TRBJ2-2; 12 bases fit TRBD2. The V gene end was trimmed by 3 bases and the J gene end by 6 bases; junction bases not matched to a gene: 11. Looked up from germline, CDR1 is MDHEN and CDR2 is SYDVKM. The CDR3 has 18 amino acids. CDR3: CASSFASGRAELAGELFF. The DNA for the CDR3 is TGTGCCAGCAGTTTCGCTAGCGGGAGGGCGGAACTAGCCGGGGAGCTGTTTTTT.

Only a few counts were recorded for this clone. V usage is TRBV5-1 and J usage is TRBJ2-5; 7 bases align to TRBD2. Germline-derived CDR1 and CDR2 are SGHRS and YFSETQ. V was pared by 4 bases and J by 1 base, with 1 base of the junction left unmatched. The CDR3 loop spans 13 amino acids. The CDR3 region is CASSGGVQETQYF. The CDR3 DNA sequence: TGCGCCAGCAGCGGGGGGGTCCAAGAGACCCAGTACTTC.

This clone was picked up a small number of times. CDR3 bases: TGCGCCAGCAGCCAAGATATCGGAGCGGGAGGGCGCAATGAGCAGTTCTTC. This codes for CASSQDIGAGGRNEQFF. V is TRBV4-1 and J is TRBJ2-1; TRBD2 matches 10 bases. Germline loops: CDR1 MGHRA, CDR2 YSYEKL. With 0 bases clipped from V and 6 bases from J, the junction kept 8 bases outside the gene matches. This CDR3 spans 17 amino acids.

V usage is TRBV6-4 and J usage is TRBJ1-5; TRBD1 aligns across 7 bases. This CDR3 has 18 amino acids. Per germline, CDR1 MRHNA and CDR2 SNTAGT. J lost 9 bases, V lost 0 bases, and 17 bases had no gene match. In nucleotides, the CDR3 is TGTGCCAGCAGTGACTCGTCTCCCGGTAGGGGGCCCCATCGGCCCCAGCATTTT. Protein sequence: CASSDSSPGRGPHRPQHF.

V and J are TRBV5-4 and TRBJ2-1; no definite D call. The CDR3 totals 11 residues. Trimming removed 3 bases from V and 4 bases from J, with 2 bases in between. Looked up from germline, CDR1 is SGHNT and CDR2 is YYREEE (reference sequence). The CDR3 nucleotides are TGTGCCAGCAGCTCTTACAATGAGCAGTTCTTC. Its translation is CASSSYNEQFF. Full variable domain (rest looked up from reference TRBV5-4 and TRBJ2-1): ETGVTQSPTHLIKTRGQQVTLRCSSQSGHNTVSWYQQALGQGPQFIFQYYREEENGRGNFPPRFSGLQFPNYSSELNVNALELDDSALYLCASSSYNEQFFGPGTRLTVL.

This clone was seen more than once but under ten times. The chain is built from TRBV7-2 and TRBJ2-1; 7 bases fit TRBD2. Germline trimming cut 0 bases from V and 7 bases from J; bases unmatched to any gene: 6. Germline CDR1 reads SGHTA; CDR2 reads FQGNSA. The CDR3 runs to 15 residues. Here the CDR3 reads CASSLAAGARNEQFF. CDR3 sequence (DNA): TGTGCCAGCAGCTTAGCGGCGGGAGCTAGGAATGAGCAGTTCTTC.

V is TRBV10-1 and J is TRBJ1-5; D is unclear. The ends were cut back, 11 bases at V and 4 bases at J, with 15 bases in the middle. The CDR3 is 13 amino acids. The germline CDR1 and CDR2 sequences are WNHNN and SYGVQD (reference sequence). In DNA form, the CDR3 reads TGCGCCTCGGCCCCACAGCCGAATCAGCCCCAGCATTTT. Amino acids: CASAPQPNQPQHF.

This clone was seen more than once but under ten times. V usage is TRBV6-1 and J usage is TRBJ1-5; D not resolved. V gave up 5 bases and J gave up 12 bases, with 14 bases separating them. The length of the CDR3 is 12 residues. CDR1 is MNHNS and CDR2 is SASEGT in the germline V gene. For the CDR3, the DNA is TGTGCCAGCAGTATTCGAGCCCTTGGCCAGCATTTT. Translated: CASSIRALGQHF.

A few counts support this clone. The chain employs TRBV7-3 and TRBJ2-5; possibly TRBD2 for D (7 bases). Germline-derived CDR1 and CDR2 are SGHTA and FQGTGA. The germline V and J ends were trimmed by 5 bases and 5 bases, with 15 bases remaining between them. There are 14 residues in the CDR3. CDR3 sequence (DNA): TGTGCCAGCAGCCCCCGGGGGGCGGGGGAGACCCAGTACTTC. This encodes CASSPRGAGETQYF.

This clone was found a few times. The chain recombines TRBV5-4 with TRBJ1-2, with TRBD1 as a possible D gene (6 bases). Trimming removed 5 bases at V and 3 bases at J, with 17 bases between. The germline CDR1 and CDR2 sequences are SGHNT and YYREEE (reference sequence). The CDR3 length is 15 residues. The CDR3 DNA is TGTGCCAGCAGTCCCCCACGGGGGGGCGACTATGGCTACACCTTC. It encodes CASSPPRGGDYGYTF.

The chain has TRBV4-1 and TRBJ2-3; TRBD2 matches 14 bases. J lost 4 bases, V lost 1 base, and 4 bases had no gene match. There are 17 residues in the CDR3. Germline loops: CDR1 MGHRA, CDR2 YSYEKL. This chain's CDR3 is CASSQGTSGRLSDTQYF. DNA for the CDR3: TGCGCCAGCAGCCAAGGGACTAGCGGGAGGCTTTCAGATACGCAGTATTTT.

CDR3 protein: CASSFQDRGWEQYF. In DNA, the CDR3 is TGTGCCAGCAGCTTTCAGGACAGGGGATGGGAGCAGTACTTC. The rearrangement links TRBV13 to TRBJ2-7; 9 nucleotides match TRBD1. V lost 3 bases, J lost 7 bases, and 7 bases stayed unmatched. Germline CDR1 reads PRHDT; CDR2 reads FYEKMQ (reference sequence). The CDR3 is 14 residues long.

This clone has just a few counts. V usage is TRBV9 and J usage is TRBJ1-4, with TRBD1 as a possible D gene (5 bases). The V and J ends lost 0 bases and 5 bases respectively, with 11 bases between them. The CDR3 totals 15 residues. From germline, CDR1 is SGDLS and CDR2 YYNGEE. CDR3 coding DNA: TGTGCCAGCAGCGTAGGACCAGGGAGGAATGAAAAACTGTTTTTT. It codes for CASSVGPGRNEKLFF.

This clone was seen a few times. The J gene is TRBJ2-2, the V gene TRBV6-4; D remains unclear. This CDR3 has 13 residues. The V and J ends lost 0 bases and 4 bases respectively, with 3 bases between them. Germline V gene sequence: CDR1 MRHNA, CDR2 SNTAGT. The CDR3 DNA follows: TGTGCCAGCAGTGACTCTAGCACCGGGGAGCTGTTTTTT. This codes for CASSDSSTGELFF.

The CDR3 spells CASGDLSSGNTIYF. The CDR3 nucleotides are TGCGCCAGTGGGGACTTATCCTCTGGAAACACCATATATTTT. The chain links TRBV5-1 to TRBJ1-3; the D gene is possibly TRBD1 (5 bases). The germline V gene has CDR1 SGHRS and CDR2 YFSETQ. The CDR3 has 14 residues. Trimming removed 8 bases from V and 0 bases from J, with 12 bases in between.

The CDR3 DNA sequence: TGTGCCAGCAGCTCTCTCCCCGGGGTCGATTACGAGCAGTACTTC. This sequence encodes CASSSLPGVDYEQYF. The chain links TRBV7-2 to TRBJ2-5; weak D call: TRBD2 (5 bases). TRBJ2-7 explains the end of the DNA better; the J call may be wrong. Per the germline V gene, CDR1 is SGHTA and CDR2 is FQGNSA. The CDR3 is made up of 15 amino acids.